This TCR beta chain emerged from a study of CD8+ T cells in alopecia areata. Background on the study: Female C3H/HeJ recipients aged roughly 6-11 weeks got skin from C3H/HeJ graft donors aged roughly 6-13 months that had spontaneous alopecia. General study findings and limits: Especially in alopecia totalis/universalis, lesional scalp showed greater clonality than normal scalp did. Relative to mice, TCR sharing across patients was less clear, a difference possibly HLA-related. When scalp samples are sequenced, resident alphabeta T cells of normal skin are also captured.

Remarks on this clone: Antigen: not known. The protein in this entry is translated from the DNA; at residue 11 it differs from the protein listed in TCRdb. Mouse names are used for the genes. The CDR3 extends 3 residues past the end of the read, so its final part is completed from the germline J gene.

The V and J ends lost 5 bases and 0 bases respectively, with 9 bases between them. The CDR3 consists of 14 residues. Germline V gives CDR1 FNHDT, CDR2 SITEND (reference sequence). Reverse transcribed after extraction, RNA yielded cDNA as the sequencing template. The data were produced by immunoSEQ multiplex PCR, yet TCRdb's version contains in-frame clones alone and is incomplete. This repertoire holds some 120,000 clones, and none appear only once. The source of this sequence is a C3H/HeJ mouse with alopecia areata. The strain's MHC: H2-k. The sequenced sample was lesional skin. The chain joins TRBV19 to TRBJ1-3; D remains ambiguous. The CDR3 region is CASSPNSSGNTLYF. The sequenced CDR3 bases are TGTGCCAGCAGCCCAAACAGTTCTGGAAATACG. Supplemented by reference TRBV19 and TRBJ1-3, the full variable domain reads GGIITQTPKFLIGQEGQKLTLKCQQNFNHDTMYWYRQDSGKGLRLIYYSITENDLQKGDLSEGYDASREKKSSFSLTVTSAQKNEMAVFLCASSPNSSGNTLYFGEGSRLIVV.